This is a list of T cell receptor beta chains from one sample in a study of T cells in Graves' hyperthyroidism and ophthalmopathy. TCRdb used MiXCR to reprocess the multiplex PCR reads, holding one entry per CDR3 protein. The table shows 50,000 to 60,000 distinct CDR3 sequences, with less than 60% occurring only once. Material for sequencing was blood. These receptors came from a woman aged 45-60 years with Graves' ophthalmopathy. CDR3s include the opening cysteine and the closing phenylalanine or tryptophan. Each record gives: J gene, V gene, D gene, clone size, CDR3 protein, CDR3 DNA. The D gene is left open where the match is weak. A row's size may be missing; if present it is once, few, many or a size class.

TRBJ1-1 TRBV7-3 - many CASSLPSTGMNTEAFF TGTGCCAGCAGCTTACCTTCGACAGGAATGAACACTGAAGCTTTCTTT
TRBJ2-4 TRBV5-1 - - CASSLAVGIAKNIQYF TGCGCCAGCAGCTTGGCCGTGGGTATAGCCAAAAACATTCAGTACTTC
TRBJ1-5 TRBV24-1 - - CATSDLQGGQETQHF TGTGCCACCAGTGATTTGCAAGGAGGCCAAGAGACCCAGCATTTT
TRBJ1-2 TRBV2 - - CASRPPGGSGNTF TGTGCCAGCAGACCTCCCGGGGGCTCTGGAAACACCTTC
TRBJ2-1 TRBV15 TRBD1 many CATSRGGRQGARNEQFF TGTGCCACCAGCAGAGGTGGTAGACAGGGGGCGAGGAATGAGCAGTTCTTC
TRBJ1-6 TRBV20-1 TRBD1 - CSARPTGVQSPLHF TGCAGTGCTAGACCTACAGGGGTTCAATCACCCCTCCACTTT
TRBJ1-2 TRBV29-1 TRBD1 - CSVVTGTGWGYTF TGCAGCGTCGTAACCGGGACAGGTTGGGGCTACACCTTC
TRBJ1-5 TRBV6-5 TRBD1 many CASRSEGARNQPQHF TGTGCCAGCAGGTCGGAGGGGGCCCGCAATCAGCCCCAGCATTTT
TRBJ2-5 TRBV14 - medium-sized CASSHTGRYQETQYF TGTGCCAGCAGCCATACCGGACGCTACCAAGAGACCCAGTACTTC
TRBJ2-7 TRBV11-2 - many CASSLQTSYEQYF TGTGCCAGCAGCTTACAAACCTCCTACGAGCAGTACTTC
TRBJ1-4 TRBV5-5 TRBD1 many CASSPMGQTTNEKLFF TGTGCCAGCAGCCCCATGGGACAGACAACTAATGAAAAACTGTTTTTT
TRBJ2-7 TRBV20-1 TRBD2 - CSARPGTSDHEQYF TGCAGTGCTCGACCCGGGACTAGCGATCACGAGCAGTACTTC
TRBJ1-2 TRBV10-3 TRBD1 - CAITHQGDGYTF TGTGCCATTACACACCAGGGGGATGGCTACACCTTC
TRBJ1-3 TRBV7-2 - few CASSQGLVSGNTIYF TGTGCCAGCAGCCAAGGTTTAGTCTCTGGAAACACCATATATTTT
TRBJ1-1 TRBV7-3 - - CASSLTRDEAFF TGTGCCAGCAGCTTAACAAGGGACGAAGCTTTCTTT
TRBJ2-1 TRBV6-5 TRBD2 many CASSPGGPGEQFF TGTGCCAGCAGCCCGGGAGGGCCAGGTGAGCAGTTCTTC
TRBJ1-6 TRBV2 TRBD1 - CASRPGQGDSPLHF TGTGCCAGCAGACCGGGACAGGGAGATTCACCCCTCCACTTT
TRBJ2-4 TRBV15 - many CATSRGMGTPLGNIQYF TGTGCCACCAGCAGGGGAATGGGGACCCCGCTTGGAAACATTCAGTACTTC
TRBJ2-1 TRBV7-2 TRBD2 many CASSKDTAGGSREQFF TGTGCCAGCAGTAAAGATACAGCGGGAGGAAGCCGGGAGCAGTTCTTC
TRBJ1-5 TRBV20-1 - few CSARALSSGQPQHF TGCAGTGCTAGAGCCTTGTCGAGCGGTCAGCCCCAGCATTTT
TRBJ2-2 TRBV20-1 TRBD1 many CSARDIDRVTGELFF TGCAGTGCTAGAGATATCGACAGGGTAACCGGGGAGCTGTTTTTT
TRBJ1-3 TRBV15 TRBD1 - CATSRGPQGASGNTIYF TGTGCCACCAGCAGAGGACCCCAGGGGGCATCTGGAAACACCATATATTTT
TRBJ2-5 TRBV20-1 TRBD2 - CIPGEGPKETQYF TGCATACCCGGGGAGGGTCCAAAAGAGACCCAGTACTTC
TRBJ2-2 TRBV24-1 - - CATSDLQGQGSWELFF TGTGCCACCAGTGATTTGCAGGGGCAGGGGTCCTGGGAGCTGTTTTTT
TRBJ2-5 TRBV15 - medium-sized CATSRAGGRKETQYF TGTGCCACCAGCAGAGCAGGAGGGCGTAAAGAGACCCAGTACTTC
TRBJ2-3 TRBV11-1 TRBD2 - CASSLGLREQADTQYF TGTGCCAGCAGCTTAGGGTTGCGGGAGCAGGCAGATACGCAGTATTTT
TRBJ2-4 TRBV11-2 - many CASSLGHIQYF TGTGCCAGCAGCTTAGGACACATTCAGTACTTC
TRBJ2-3 TRBV5-4 TRBD1 many CASSFKQGAGYTDTQYF TGTGCCAGCAGCTTTAAACAGGGGGCCGGATACACAGATACGCAGTATTTT
TRBJ1-2 TRBV2 TRBD1 - CASSEDRAGYTF TGTGCCAGCAGTGAGGACAGGGCTGGCTACACCTTC
TRBJ2-1 TRBV5-6 TRBD1 many CASSSRDRGPNEQFF TGTGCCAGCAGCTCCCGGGACAGGGGGCCCAATGAGCAGTTCTTC
TRBJ1-1 TRBV5-4 - many CASSSDKNTEAFF TGTGCCAGCAGCTCCGACAAGAACACTGAAGCTTTCTTT
TRBJ2-1 TRBV3-1 TRBD2 - CASSRTSGASSYNEQFF TGTGCCAGCAGCCGGACTAGCGGGGCTAGCTCCTACAATGAGCAGTTCTTC
TRBJ2-7 TRBV7-8 - medium-sized CASSLGRGVREQYF TGTGCCAGCAGCTTAGGCCGTGGGGTCCGCGAGCAGTACTTC
TRBJ2-1 TRBV5-4 - many CASTGKGGARSSYNEQFF TGTGCCAGCACAGGGAAGGGTGGGGCCAGAAGCTCCTACAATGAGCAGTTCTTC
TRBJ1-6 TRBV7-3 - many CASSSTHGGSPLHF TGTGCCAGCAGCTCCACCCACGGGGGTTCACCCCTCCACTTT
TRBJ2-7 TRBV25-1 TRBD1 medium-sized CASSEEDRREQYF TGTGCCAGCAGTGAAGAGGACAGGCGCGAGCAGTACTTC
TRBJ2-2 TRBV2 TRBD2 - CASSENPGGSTGELSW TGTGCCAGCAGTGAAAACCCGGGAGGGAGCACCGGGGAGCTGTCTTGG
TRBJ2-5 TRBV18 - - CASSRTGETQYF TGTGCCAGCTCACGAACCGGAGAGACCCAGTACTTC
TRBJ1-5 TRBV20-1 TRBD1 - CSAGQGAEPQHF TGCAGTGCTGGTCAGGGGGCAGAGCCCCAGCATTTT
TRBJ2-7 TRBV7-7 TRBD2 - CASSPGLAASSYEQYF TGTGCCAGCAGCCCGGGACTAGCGGCCTCCTCCTACGAGCAGTACTTC
TRBJ1-2 TRBV12-3/TRBV12-4 - - CASSLAGNTF TGTGCCAGCAGTTTGGCGGGAAACACCTTC
TRBJ1-1 TRBV29-1 - many CSTRDTMNTEAFF TGCAGCACCCGGGACACCATGAACACTGAAGCTTTCTTT
TRBJ2-7 TRBV19 TRBD2 many CASSILAGVPDEQYF TGTGCCAGTAGTATTTTGGCGGGGGTTCCTGACGAGCAGTACTTC
TRBJ2-1 TRBV28 TRBD2 - CASSLYAGGRNEQFF TGTGCCAGCAGTTTATACGCGGGGGGGCGGAATGAGCAGTTCTTC
TRBJ1-5 TRBV24-1 - - CAPHGDNQPQHF TGTGCCCCCCACGGGGACAATCAGCCCCAGCATTTT
TRBJ2-1 TRBV19 TRBD2 - CASSATSGTYNEQLF TGTGCCAGTAGCGCAACTAGCGGGACCTACAATGAGCAGCTCTTC
TRBJ1-1 TRBV5-4 - - CASSLGSEAFF TGTGCCAGCAGCTTAGGTTCTGAAGCTTTCTTT
TRBJ2-7 TRBV6-1 TRBD1 - CASSELGQGSYEQYF TGTGCCAGCAGTGAATTAGGACAGGGCTCCTACGAGCAGTACTTC